This T cell receptor beta chain was observed in a study of cytomegalovirus exposure and HLA in healthy donors. Study-wide results and limits: The authors later linked a missense DCLRE1C variant to TCR beta V- and J-gene trimming.

Worth noting for this clone: Its target is unknown.

60 Vbeta and 13 Jbeta primers were used in PCR. Repertoires were generated with immunoSEQ multiplex PCR, while TCRdb's copy carries only in-frame clones and drops some. The sample includes 150,000 or so clones, about 76% of them seen just once. The TCR originated in a man aged 30 to 45 in good health and CMV-seropositive. Sample: PBMCs.

DNA of the CDR3: TGCGCCAGCAGCCAAGGGCTCTATGGCTACACCTTC. This translates into CASSQGLYGYTF. The chain has TRBV4-3 and TRBJ1-2; D not resolved. The CDR3 has 12 residues. The V gene lost 1 base and the J gene lost 4 bases, with 4 bases spanning the gap. Germline V CDR1 and CDR2: LGHNA, YSLEER.